This T cell receptor (beta chain) was profiled in a study of OX40 agonist ivuxolimab in advanced cancers. Sequenced by immunoSEQ multiplex PCR; TCRdb stores in-frame clones only, minus some. The sample consists of 80,000 to 100,000 clones, roughly 94% of them appearing once. This TCR derives from an adult with an advanced solid tumor such as melanoma, head and neck, liver or kidney cancer. The specimen was CD4+ or CD8+ T cells sorted from blood, collected in a trial of the OX40 agonist ivuxolimab.

CDR3 coding DNA: TGTGCCAGCACCAAAGGAGAGGGGGTAACAGATACGCAGTATTTT. It specifies CASTKGEGVTDTQYF. The chain joins TRBV11-2 to TRBJ2-3; a possible D gene is TRBD1 (6 bases). CDR3 length: 15 amino acids. Trimming took 7 bases from V and 3 from J, leaving 17 bases between them. CDR1 and CDR2 from the germline V gene are SGHAT and FQNNGV.